The present T cell receptor (beta chain) was sequenced within a study of blood T cell repertoires in COVID-19. At the level of the study: COVID-19 samples from acute and convalescent phases originated in the United States, Italy and Spain. PBMCs, B-cell-depleted T cells, or T cells provided the cDNA or gDNA that made up the material.

Germline assignment: CDR1 KGHSH and CDR2 LQKENI. V was pared by 3 bases and J by 2 bases, with 6 bases of the junction left unmatched. This CDR3 has 16 amino acids. Original analysis: Amplification with reference gene primers provided the estimates of nucleated cell counts. Measured with immunoSEQ multiplex PCR; TCRdb has only the in-frame clones, and not every one. V and J calls and clone size are copied from that table; D and trimming were computed from the DNA. The table includes about 240,000 clones, roughly 83% detected once. The TCR sequence derives from a woman older than 75 with acute or convalescent COVID-19. Input material: peripheral blood. The rearrangement joins TRBV18 to TRBJ2-3; TRBD1 matches 9 bases. The CDR3 loop is CASSPQTGGPTDTQYF. CDR3 in DNA: TGTGCCAGCTCACCCCAGACAGGGGGGCCCACAGATACGCAGTATTTT.